The 9 T cell receptor beta chains listed next were all sequenced from one sample in a study of blood T cell repertoires in COVID-19. Using immunoSEQ multiplex PCR, the repertoire was profiled, and TCRdb retains in-frame clones only, with some absent. Of approximately 76,000 clones listed, around nine tenths are singletons. Sequenced: peripheral blood. Receptors originate from a woman aged 55-70 years with acute or convalescent COVID-19.

The V gene is TRBV9, the J gene TRBJ2-6; 7 bases map to TRBD1. Germline assignment: CDR1 SGDLS and CDR2 YYNGEE. CDR3 length equals 21 residues. V lost 0 bases to trimming and J lost 1 base; unmatched junction nucleotides: 16. CDR3 sequence: CASSVGARRQGDFSGANVLTF. In nucleotides, the CDR3 is TGTGCCAGCAGCGTAGGAGCGCGGCGACAGGGTGATTTTTCTGGGGCCAACGTCCTGACTTTC. Together with reference TRBV9 and TRBJ2-6, the CDR3 gives the full variable domain: DSGVTQTPKHLITATGQRVTLRCSPRSGDLSVYWYQQSLDQGLQFLIQYYNGEERAKGNILERFSAQQFPDLHSELNLSSLELGDSALYFCASSVGARRQGDFSGANVLTFGAGSRLTVL.

This clone appeared once. The chain carries TRBV12-3 or TRBV12-4 and TRBJ2-7; TRBD2 matches 7 bases. V trimming: 4 bases; J trimming: 4 bases; junction bases outside the gene matches: 4. The CDR3 sequence is 13 residues long. Here the CDR3 reads CASSYGEGYEQYF. The CDR3 region has the DNA TGTGCCAGCAGTTACGGGGAGGGTTACGAGCAGTACTTC.

The V gene is TRBV7-2, the J gene TRBJ2-7, with D perhaps TRBD1 (5 bases). V lost 5 bases and J lost 2, with 16 bases in between. The CDR3 totals 15 residues. Germline V lookup: CDR1 SGHTA, CDR2 FQGNSA. The CDR3: CASSPQSGAAYEQYF. CDR3 in DNA: TGTGCCAGCAGCCCTCAAAGTGGGGCCGCCTACGAGCAGTACTTC.

This rearrangement joins TRBV5-1 to TRBJ1-2; D uncertain. With 0 bases removed from V and 1 base from J, the gap between germline ends came to 13 bases. This CDR3 region has 16 residues. CDR1 and CDR2 from the germline V gene are SGHRS and YFSETQ. This CDR3 is CASSLAGLNSNYGYTF. CDR3 DNA sequence: TGCGCCAGCAGCTTGGCCGGTCTTAACAGTAACTATGGCTACACCTTC.

V and J are TRBV6-2 or TRBV6-3 and TRBJ2-3; 8 bases are a match to TRBD2. The V and J ends lost 2 bases and 5 bases, in that order; junction bases with no gene match: 9. The CDR3 length is 16 residues. Per the germline V gene, CDR1 is MNHEY and CDR2 is SVGEGT. CDR3 loop: CASSYPWRGAKDTQYF. In DNA form, the CDR3 reads TGTGCCAGCAGTTACCCCTGGCGGGGGGCCAAAGATACGCAGTATTTT.

This clone was recorded once. J is TRBJ2-1 and V is TRBV7-3, with D perhaps TRBD2 (5 bases). This CDR3 has 17 amino acids. Germline loops: CDR1 SGHTA, CDR2 FQGTGA. Trimming cost V 2 bases and J 0 bases, with 14 bases left between them. The CDR3 here is CASSLCWLAVSYNEQFF. CDR3 in DNA: TGTGCCAGCAGCTTATGTTGGCTAGCCGTCTCCTACAATGAGCAGTTCTTC.

The chain combines TRBV6-5 with TRBJ1-2; no clear D gene. The CDR3 is made up of 13 amino acids. CDR1 and CDR2 from the germline V gene are MNHEY and SVGAGI. The V gene lost 8 bases and the J gene lost 8 bases, with 18 bases spanning the gap. The CDR3 DNA reads TGTGCCAGCCGATTCCTCGGGAAACAAGGCTACACCTTC. Protein: CASRFLGKQGYTF.

The chain has TRBV9 and TRBJ1-1, with 8 positions matching TRBD1. V was pared by 0 bases and J by 4 bases, with 2 bases of the junction left unmatched. This CDR3 has 14 amino acids. CDR1 is SGDLS, CDR2 YYNGEE, per germline. The CDR3: CASSVEQGGTEAFF. The CDR3 nucleotides read TGTGCCAGCAGCGTAGAACAGGGGGGCACTGAAGCTTTCTTT.

Worth noting for this clone: Within the sample, other DNA sequences also encode this same CDR3. The genes are TRBV7-9 and TRBJ2-1, with 8 nucleotides matching TRBD2. Germline V CDR1 and CDR2: SEHNR, FQNEAQ (reference sequence). J lost 4 bases, V lost 2 bases, and 4 bases had no gene match. The CDR3 has 15 amino acids. The CDR3 DNA is TGTGCCAGCAGCTTACTACTAGCGGTGTACAATGAGCAGTTCTTC. It is translated as CASSLLLAVYNEQFF.